The next 10 T cell receptor beta chains were all read from a single sample in a study of cytomegalovirus exposure and HLA in healthy donors. Researchers ran the PCR with 60 Vbeta and 13 Jbeta primers. Profiled with immunoSEQ multiplex PCR; TCRdb holds only in-frame clones, not every one. The repertoire holds more than 80,000 clones, more than 60% seen once, with 3.6% in the top ten. The material sequenced was PBMCs. Receptors were obtained from a man aged 55 to 70 in good health and CMV-seronegative.

The table lists this clone with a few counts. The rearrangement links TRBV29-1 to TRBJ2-5, with D perhaps matching TRBD1 (5 bases). The germline gives CDR1 SQVTM, CDR2 ANQGSEA. The CDR3 extends over 11 amino acids. Trimming took 6 bases from V and 5 from J, leaving 10 bases between them. CDR3 sequence: CSVQGRETQYF. The DNA of the CDR3 is TGCAGCGTCCAGGGAAGGGAGACCCAGTACTTC.

On this clone: At one end, the junction sequence differs from germline, possibly due to a read error. This chain joins TRBV5-5 and TRBJ2-3, with 9 nucleotides matching TRBD2. The germline CDR1 and CDR2 sequences are SGHKS and YYEKEE (reference sequence). CDR3 length: 15 amino acids. CDR3 sequence (DNA): TGTGCCAGCAGCTCTAGCGGGGCGAGCACAAATACGCAGTATTTT. Protein product: CASSSSGASTNTQYF.

This chain uses TRBV29-1 with TRBJ2-3; tentative D call: TRBD1 (5 bases). This CDR3 comprises 13 residues. The germline gives CDR1 SQVTM, CDR2 ANQGSEA. The CDR3 DNA follows: TGCAGTTCAGACAGATCGGGCACAGATACGCAGTATTTT. Its protein product is CSSDRSGTDTQYF.

The CDR3 nucleotides are TGTGCCAGCAGCTTGGGGGGGACGGGAGCCACTGAAGCTTTCTTT. Amino acid sequence: CASSLGGTGATEAFF. This sequence joins TRBV7-2 and TRBJ1-1, with D tentatively TRBD1 (5 bases). V lost 3 bases and J lost 4, with 15 bases in between. Looked up from germline, CDR1 is SGHTA and CDR2 is FQGNSA. This CDR3 has 15 amino acids.

This sequence joins TRBV7-3 and TRBJ2-1; D is ambiguous. Germline V CDR1 and CDR2: SGHTA, FQGTGA. CDR3 size: 13 residues. Trimming stripped 5 bases from V and 4 bases from J, with 9 bases between. The CDR3 here is CASSPTEYNEQFF. Written as DNA, the CDR3 is TGTGCCAGCAGCCCGACGGAGTACAATGAGCAGTTCTTC.

The V gene is TRBV10-2, the J gene TRBJ2-7; 9 bases agree with TRBD1. Germline CDR1 and CDR2: WSHSY and SAAADI. CDR3 size: 13 residues. V was pared by 6 bases and J by 0 bases, with 0 bases of the junction left unmatched. CDR3 amino acids: CASRQGASYEQYV. As DNA, the CDR3 is TGCGCCAGCAGACAGGGGGCCTCCTACGAGCAGTACGTC.

The chain joins TRBV25-1 to TRBJ2-6; D uncertain. This CDR3 region has 15 residues. V lost 6 bases and J 0 bases, leaving 9 bases between the germline ends. Germline V gene sequence: CDR1 MGHDK, CDR2 SYGVNS. The DNA for the CDR3 is TGTGCCAGCAGCGTTACCGGCTCTGGGGCCAACGTCCTGACTTTC. It translates to CASSVTGSGANVLTF.

The chain combines TRBV15 with TRBJ1-2; 9 nucleotides agree with TRBD1. The J segment lost 2 bases and the V segment lost 0 bases, leaving 1 base of the junction unmatched. Looked up from germline, CDR1 is LNHNV and CDR2 is YYDKDF (reference sequence). The CDR3 covers 15 residues. The CDR3 is CATSRDTGGNYGYTF. The CDR3 DNA follows: TGTGCCACCAGCAGAGATACAGGGGGCAACTATGGCTACACCTTC.

This chain joins TRBV2 and TRBJ2-1; 9 nucleotides match TRBD2. This CDR3 has 17 residues. The V gene's germline CDR1 is SNHLY and CDR2 FYNNEI. Trimming took 3 bases from V and 12 from J; bases not matched to a gene: 18. This CDR3 is CASSDLVVGLAGFPQFF. The CDR3 nucleotides are TGTGCCAGCAGTGATCTGGTTGTTGGTCTAGCGGGGTTTCCGCAGTTCTTC.

The rearrangement links TRBV10-3 to TRBJ2-4; 11 positions agree with TRBD2. The CDR3 runs to 17 residues. V was pared by 3 bases and J by 0 bases, with 4 bases of the junction left unmatched. Germline CDR1 is ENHRY and CDR2 is SYGVKD. The CDR3 sequence is CAISELAGDLAKNIQYF. In DNA form, the CDR3 reads TGTGCCATCAGTGAACTAGCGGGGGACTTAGCCAAAAACATTCAGTACTTC.